The rows below give T cell receptor beta chains drawn from one sample of a study of post-analysis software for immune sequencing data. Each CDR3 protein gets one entry after TCRdb re-called the PCR reads with MiXCR. The repertoire consists of hundreds of thousands of distinct CDR3 sequences, with roughly 30% occurring once and the leading ten covering around 0.6%. Sequencing input: blood. Receptors were obtained from a girl aged 5-17 years with multiple sclerosis. Each CDR3 is given with its conserved first and last residue. The D gene is left open where the match is weak. Clone size appears in some rows only: once, few, many, or a class for an expanded clone.

CDR3aa: CASEGEGYTDTQYF
CDR3nt: TGTGCTAGTGAGGGCGAGGGGTACACAGATACGCAGTATTTT
v_gene: TRBV12-5
abundance: few
j_gene: TRBJ2-3
d_gene: NA

CDR3aa: CSVEDQQAYNEQFF
CDR3nt: TGCAGCGTTGAAGACCAACAAGCATACAATGAGCAGTTCTTC
v_gene: TRBV29-1
abundance: few
j_gene: TRBJ2-1
d_gene: NA

CDR3aa: CSARGADHRYGYTF
CDR3nt: TGCAGTGCTAGAGGCGCAGACCACCGCTATGGCTACACCTTC
v_gene: TRBV20-1
abundance: NA
j_gene: TRBJ1-2
d_gene: NA

CDR3aa: CASSLSASLPHEQFF
CDR3nt: TGTGCCAGCAGTTTAAGTGCCTCCCTTCCCCATGAGCAGTTCTTC
v_gene: TRBV12-3/TRBV12-4
abundance: NA
j_gene: TRBJ2-1
d_gene: NA

CDR3aa: CASGDNREVNEQFF
CDR3nt: TGTGCCAGCGGGGATAACAGGGAAGTCAATGAGCAGTTCTTC
v_gene: TRBV6-2/TRBV6-3
abundance: NA
j_gene: TRBJ2-1
d_gene: NA

CDR3aa: CASSLSGQLNYGYTF
CDR3nt: TGTGCCAGCAGCTTATCAGGACAGCTGAACTATGGCTACACCTTC
v_gene: TRBV7-2
abundance: NA
j_gene: TRBJ1-2
d_gene: NA

CDR3aa: CASSQDYKGSEQFF
CDR3nt: TGTGCCAGCAGCCAAGATTACAAAGGGTCCGAGCAGTTCTTC
v_gene: TRBV14
abundance: NA
j_gene: TRBJ2-1
d_gene: NA

CDR3aa: CSALGGDNQETQYF
CDR3nt: TGCAGCGCCCTGGGAGGTGACAACCAAGAGACCCAGTACTTC
v_gene: TRBV29-1
abundance: many
j_gene: TRBJ2-5
d_gene: NA

CDR3aa: CASRSTGDPYSNQPQHF
CDR3nt: TGTGCCAGCAGATCAACAGGAGACCCTTATAGCAATCAGCCCCAGCATTTT
v_gene: TRBV6-2/TRBV6-3
abundance: few
j_gene: TRBJ1-5
d_gene: NA

CDR3aa: CAISDRESSGQFF
CDR3nt: TGTGCCATCAGTGACCGTGAGTCTAGCGGGCAGTTCTTC
v_gene: TRBV10-3
abundance: NA
j_gene: TRBJ2-1
d_gene: TRBD2

CDR3aa: CASSHLAAKETQYF
CDR3nt: TGTGCCAGCAGCCATCTAGCGGCTAAAGAGACCCAGTACTTC
v_gene: TRBV3-1
abundance: few
j_gene: TRBJ2-5
d_gene: TRBD2